Given below is one T cell receptor beta chain in context. The sample originates from a study of blood T cell repertoires in COVID-19. The CDR3 sequence is 15 residues long. The germline V gene has CDR1 SGHNT and CDR2 YYREEE (reference sequence). V trimming: 4 bases; J trimming: 6 bases; junction bases outside the gene matches: 8. Using immunoSEQ multiplex PCR, the repertoire was profiled, and TCRdb retains in-frame clones only, with some absent. This sample has roughly 50,000 clones, with 60% to 85% found just once. Material: peripheral blood. The origin of this receptor is a human donor with active or convalescent COVID-19. The donor label of this sample is uncertain. The chain carries TRBV5-4 and TRBJ2-2, with 8 bases lining up with TRBD1. The CDR3 protein is CASSPGQGRPGELFF. CDR3 DNA: TGTGCCAGCAGCCCCGGACAGGGTAGGCCCGGGGAGCTGTTTTTT.